What follows is one T cell receptor (beta chain) and its context. As yet, its antigen is unknown. This entry belongs to a study of beta chain features in type 1 diabetes. Study findings and constraints: Relative to healthy donors, patients appeared to have naive, central memory and Treg TCRB repertoires that were more similar. Junctions at VDJ sites from type 1 diabetes patients had fewer insertions and more deletions.

All sorted populations exceeded 98% purity. Expressed TCRB transcripts were sequenced after all isolated RNA was converted to cDNA. Naive, central memory and regulatory T cell samples came to a mean of around 3.5 million reads. Profiled with immunoSEQ multiplex PCR; TCRdb holds only in-frame clones, not every one. The data show around 140,000 clones, 8% to 13% seen once. The CDR3 is made up of 15 amino acids. Germline loops: CDR1 SEHNR, CDR2 FQNEAQ (reference sequence). V was clipped by 5 bases and J by 0 bases; unmatched bases: 2. J is TRBJ2-2 and V is TRBV7-9, with 8 bases that match TRBD1. The specimen sequenced was naive CD4+ T cells from blood. The sequence was collected from a man aged 18 to 30 in good health. Here the CDR3 DNA reads TGTGCCAGCAGCCCGGACAGGGCGAACACCGGGGAGCTGTTTTTT. Translated, it gives CASSPDRANTGELFF.